What follows describes a single TCR beta chain. Its antigen is still unknown. Compared with germline, one end of the junction differs, possibly owing to a read error. The data were taken from a study of lymphopenia after photon versus proton radiotherapy. Overall study results and limits: Better survival with proton therapy was suggested as possible, not demonstrated. Oligoclonal CD8+ Temra expansion after nadir drove photon patients' diversity drop. Proton therapy kept repertoires fairly stable, unlike photons, which gained effector/memory cells.

This CDR3 has 18 residues. Germline assignment: CDR1 SGHDN and CDR2 FVKESK. Libraries were prepared by immunoSEQ multiplex PCR; TCRdb keeps only in-frame clonotypes and omits some of them. The repertoire holds some 30,000 clones, with under 90% as singletons. Material: peripheral blood, obtained from a patient treated with photon-based radiotherapy. This TCR derives from a woman between 45 and 65 years old with pancreatic cancer. The J gene is TRBJ2-3, the V gene TRBV14; D may be TRBD1 or TRBD2 (6 bases each). CDR3 sequence reads: CVSSQEGGGAVSTDTQYF. The CDR3, as DNA: TGTGTCAGCAGCCAAGAAGGGGGAGGAGCGGTTAGCACAGATACGCAGTATTTT.